The clone carrying this TCR beta chain was seen once. Its specificity is unknown. The data belong to a study of T cell repertoires in cytomegalovirus infection. Study at large: Public signatures in TCR beta pointed to CMV infection and matching HLA type.

The V end lost 6 bases, the J end lost 4 bases, and 16 bases lay between the germline ends. In germline, CDR1 is SQVTM, CDR2 ANQGSEA. This CDR3 comprises 15 residues. TCRdb re-analysed the reads in MiXCR, keeping a single row per CDR3 protein. The sample lists about 740,000 distinct CDR3 sequences; roughly 33% were seen once. Here the sequenced sample was cultured PBMCs, taken from culture after CMV antigen stimulation. This receptor was identified in a human donor in good health (CMV status not recorded). Some clones in this sample may be carry-over from other donors' samples. The chain joins TRBV29-1 to TRBJ2-6; the D is unclear. CDR3 residues: CSVLDIPSGANVLTF. The CDR3 coding sequence is TGCAGCGTCCTGGATATCCCGTCAGGGGCCAACGTCCTGACTTTC.